Listed here are 21 T cell receptor beta chains from one sample, sequenced in a study of shared clonotypes between healthy human individuals. Naive CD8 cells, CD45RO-negative and positively selected for CCR7, excluded terminally differentiated effector memory CD45RA+ cells. Measured with immunoSEQ multiplex PCR; TCRdb has only the in-frame clones, and not every one. The table includes approximately 2,000,000 clones, just over 90% detected once. Sample: naive CD8+ T cells from PBMCs. The receptors come from a man younger than 30 in good health. Some clones in this sample may be carry-over from other donors' samples.

The genes are TRBV7-9 and TRBJ2-2; tentative D call: TRBD1 (6 bases). The CDR3 is made up of 15 amino acids. The germline V gene has CDR1 SEHNR and CDR2 FQNEAQ (reference sequence). V shed 5 bases and J shed 4 bases, with 14 bases lying between them. CDR3 residues: CASSPQGSVTGELFF. The DNA of the CDR3 is TGTGCCAGCAGCCCACAGGGTTCGGTCACCGGGGAGCTGTTTTTT.

The chain links TRBV10-3 to TRBJ2-3, with 7 nucleotides matching TRBD2. Germline V gene data show CDR1 as ENHRY and CDR2 as SYGVKD. The V segment lost 3 bases and the J segment 2 bases; nucleotides outside the gene matches: 5. The CDR3 runs to 15 residues. The CDR3 region has the DNA TGTGCCATCAGTGATGAGCGGGAACACACAGATACGCAGTATTTT. Amino acids: CAISDEREHTDTQYF.

This rearrangement joins TRBV7-2 to TRBJ2-7; 10 bases are shared with TRBD2. The CDR3 has 14 amino acids. J lost 5 bases, V lost 4 bases, and 5 bases had no gene match. The germline V gene encodes CDR1 SGHTA and CDR2 FQGNSA. In nucleotides, the CDR3 is TGTGCCAGCAGCTCTAGCGGGAGTGGTAACGAGCAGTACTTC. Its protein product is CASSSSGSGNEQYF.

This chain links TRBV28 with TRBJ1-5, with D perhaps matching TRBD1 (6 bases). The CDR3 spans 17 residues. V shed 4 bases and J shed 2 bases, with 18 bases lying between them. The germline V gene has CDR1 MDHEN and CDR2 SYDVKM. The DNA for the CDR3 is TGTGCCAGCAGTTCCGGGACATTTGTAAGCGGCAATCAGCCCCAGCATTTT. Translation gives CASSSGTFVSGNQPQHF.

V and J are TRBV5-6 and TRBJ2-2; a possible D gene is TRBD1 (6 bases). Germline V CDR1 and CDR2: SGHDT, YYEEEE. CDR3 length: 14 residues. The germline V and J ends were trimmed by 3 bases and 6 bases, with 12 bases remaining between them. The CDR3: CASSSSGGPGELFF. In DNA form, the CDR3 reads TGTGCCAGCAGCTCCAGTGGGGGCCCCGGGGAGCTGTTTTTT.

The chain combines TRBV7-9 with TRBJ2-4; D unclear. The V and J ends lost 4 bases and 0 bases respectively, with 10 bases between them. There are 15 residues in the CDR3. Per the germline V gene, CDR1 is SEHNR and CDR2 is FQNEAQ (reference sequence). For the CDR3, the DNA is TGTGCCAGCAGCTCACACTACAAAGCCAAAAACATTCAGTACTTC. Its translation: CASSSHYKAKNIQYF.

The genes are TRBV7-3 and TRBJ2-5; D is unclear. Deletions cut 6 bases from V and 3 bases from J, with 11 bases between. The CDR3 spans 13 residues. From germline, CDR1 is SGHTA and CDR2 FQGTGA. The CDR3 reads CASRPPPEETQYF. The CDR3, as DNA: TGTGCCAGCAGACCTCCCCCTGAAGAGACCCAGTACTTC.

The J gene is TRBJ1-2, the V gene TRBV28, with D possibly matching TRBD1 (5 bases). The germline gives CDR1 MDHEN, CDR2 SYDVKM. V lost 6 bases, J lost 1 base, and 18 bases lay in between. The CDR3 is made up of 16 amino acids. The CDR3 DNA follows: TGTGCCAGCAGCCCCATAGTCAGGGCCCGTAACTATGGCTACACCTTC. Protein: CASSPIVRARNYGYTF.

The chain recombines TRBV28 with TRBJ1-2, with TRBD1 identical over 11 bases. The germline CDR1 and CDR2 sequences are MDHEN and SYDVKM. V gave up 6 bases and J gave up 2 bases; unmatched junction bases: 14. This CDR3 is 18 amino acids long. The chain's CDR3 is CASRTGQGALLSNYGYTF. The CDR3 DNA is TGTGCCAGCAGGACCGGACAGGGGGCCCTTCTTTCGAACTATGGCTACACCTTC.

V usage is TRBV28 and J usage is TRBJ1-5, with a tentative D call TRBD1 (6 bases). Trimming took 1 base from V and 4 from J, leaving 14 bases between them. Germline V lookup: CDR1 MDHEN, CDR2 SYDVKM. This CDR3 is 16 amino acids long. The CDR3, as DNA: TGTGCCAGCAGTTTATTGCTGGGGGCCTCGAATCAGCCCCAGCATTTT. Protein product: CASSLLLGASNQPQHF.

The V gene is TRBV7-8, the J gene TRBJ2-2; 8 bases agree with TRBD2. After removal of 5 bases from V and 4 bases from J, the junction contained 12 bases not matched to a gene. This CDR3 is built from 17 residues. CDR1 is SGHVS, CDR2 FQNEAQ, per germline. The CDR3 spells CASSPSLLAASTGELFF. In DNA, the CDR3 is TGTGCCAGCAGCCCATCCCTACTAGCGGCATCCACCGGGGAGCTGTTTTTT.

J is TRBJ2-1 and V is TRBV27; possible D gene TRBD1, 6 bases. The CDR3 length is 14 residues. Trimming left V 4 bases short and J 3 bases short, with 10 bases between. Germline V gene sequence: CDR1 MNHEY, CDR2 SMNVEV (reference sequence). The CDR3 coding sequence is TGTGCCAGCAGTTCAGGACAGTACTACAATGAGCAGTTCTTC. This gives the protein CASSSGQYYNEQFF.

The chain joins TRBV28 to TRBJ2-7; D is unresolved. This CDR3 is 15 amino acids long. The V end was cut by 1 base, the J end by 0 bases, with 10 bases between. From germline, CDR1 is MDHEN and CDR2 SYDVKM. The CDR3 is CASSLLVGSSYEQYF. In nucleotides, the CDR3 is TGTGCCAGCAGTTTATTGGTAGGGTCCTCCTACGAGCAGTACTTC.

CDR3 in amino acids: CASHPGGRTEAFF. DNA for the CDR3: TGTGCCAGCCACCCAGGCGGGCGAACTGAAGCTTTCTTT. V gene TRBV27 combines with J gene TRBJ1-1; D remains ambiguous. The V and J ends lost 8 bases and 5 bases respectively, with 15 bases between them. The CDR3 has 13 amino acids. CDR1 is MNHEY and CDR2 is SMNVEV in the germline V gene (reference sequence).

The chain combines TRBV6-5 with TRBJ2-7, with D possibly TRBD2 on 5 matching bases. There are 13 residues in the CDR3. Looked up from germline, CDR1 is MNHEY and CDR2 is SVGAGI. V lost 4 bases and J 2 bases, leaving 9 bases between the germline ends. The CDR3 bases are TGTGCCAGCAGTTGGCGGGTCGCCTACGAGCAGTACTTC. The encoded protein is CASSWRVAYEQYF.

This rearrangement joins TRBV28 to TRBJ1-1, with 7 bases matching TRBD1. Germline assignment: CDR1 MDHEN and CDR2 SYDVKM. The CDR3 has 16 amino acids. Germline trimming cut 5 bases from V and 0 bases from J; bases unmatched to any gene: 9. The DNA of the CDR3 is TGTGCCAGCAGTCAGACAGGGACCCTAATGAACACTGAAGCTTTCTTT. Its translation: CASSQTGTLMNTEAFF.

The V gene is TRBV5-5, the J gene TRBJ1-2, with TRBD1 as a possible D gene (6 bases). This CDR3 spans 14 amino acids. Looked up from germline, CDR1 is SGHKS and CDR2 is YYEKEE (reference sequence). Between the trimmed V and J ends, which lost 4 bases and 2 bases, there was a span of 12 bases. CDR3 region: CASSNGTSNYGYTF. CDR3 coding DNA: TGTGCCAGCAGCAACGGGACATCGAACTATGGCTACACCTTC.

This clone appeared a single time. The chain uses TRBV12-1 and TRBJ1-4; the table's D call, TRBD1, was not checked against the DNA. TRBV12-1 is a documented pseudogene. This CDR3 has 14 amino acids. The CDR3 coding sequence is TGTGCCAGCTGGGGCCGACCGGACGGTGAAAAACTGTTTTTT. Amino acid sequence: CASWGRPDGEKLFF.

The rearrangement joins TRBV9 to TRBJ2-1, with D tentatively TRBD1 (5 bases). With 2 bases removed from V and 2 bases from J, the gap between germline ends came to 17 bases. Germline V gene lookup returns CDR1 SGDLS and CDR2 YYNGEE. The length of the CDR3 is 17 residues. CDR3 loop: CASSVGPGQGPYNEQFF. The DNA of the CDR3 is TGTGCCAGCAGCGTGGGCCCCGGGCAGGGCCCCTACAATGAGCAGTTCTTC. Full variable domain (remainder filled in from reference TRBV9 and TRBJ2-1): DSGVTQTPKHLITATGQRVTLRCSPRSGDLSVYWYQQSLDQGLQFLIQYYNGEERAKGNILERFSAQQFPDLHSELNLSSLELGDSALYFCASSVGPGQGPYNEQFFGPGTRLTVL.

The chain recombines TRBV9 with TRBJ2-1; TRBD2 matches at 10 bases. The ends lost 4 bases at V and 4 bases at J; junction bases unmatched: 8. There are 16 residues in the CDR3. Germline CDR1 and CDR2: SGDLS and YYNGEE. The CDR3 here is CASSPPAGGIYNEQFF. The CDR3 coding sequence is TGTGCCAGCAGCCCCCCAGCGGGAGGGATATACAATGAGCAGTTCTTC. The variable domain in full, completed from reference TRBV9 and TRBJ2-1, reads DSGVTQTPKHLITATGQRVTLRCSPRSGDLSVYWYQQSLDQGLQFLIQYYNGEERAKGNILERFSAQQFPDLHSELNLSSLELGDSALYFCASSPPAGGIYNEQFFGPGTRLTVL.

The chain combines TRBV10-2 with TRBJ1-1; D is unresolved. Germline V CDR1 and CDR2: WSHSY, SAAADI. This CDR3 contains 16 residues. V lost 2 bases to trimming and J lost 1 base, with 14 bases between them. CDR3: CASSENPRGTNTEAFF. The CDR3 region has the DNA TGCGCCAGCAGTGAGAATCCCCGGGGAACGAACACTGAAGCTTTCTTT.